This T cell receptor (beta chain) comes out of a study of technical replicates of blood from a few donors. This table comes from immunoSEQ multiplex PCR, and its TCRdb copy is limited to in-frame clones, with some not included. Of 75,000 to 100,000 clones listed, 90% to 95% are singletons. The specimen was T cells isolated from PBMCs. The TCR originated in a human donor in good health.

CDR3 amino acids: CASSQTGLAGGPPYNEQFF. The CDR3 region has the DNA TGTGCCAGCAGCCAAACGGGACTAGCGGGAGGACCCCCCTACAATGAGCAGTTCTTC. This sequence joins TRBV4-2 and TRBJ2-1; 15 positions agree with TRBD2. Germline V gives CDR1 LGHNA, CDR2 YNFKEQ. Losses at the gene ends were 2 bases for V and 2 bases for J; bases not matched to a gene: 7. The CDR3 is 19 amino acids.